A selection of T cell receptor beta chains follows, all from one sample in a study of cytomegalovirus exposure and HLA in healthy donors. Data came from immunoSEQ multiplex PCR; TCRdb stores just in-frame clones and leaves some out. This table has about 190,000 clones, about 77% appearing once. Sequenced sample: PBMCs. Receptor source: a woman between 25 and 40 years old in good health and CMV-seropositive. CDR3s include the opening cysteine and the closing phenylalanine or tryptophan. Fields, in order: clone size, D gene, V gene, J gene, CDR3 length, CDR3 protein, CDR3 DNA. The D gene is left open where the match is weak. A clone size is listed for some rows: how often the clone was seen (once, few, many), or a class if it is expanded.

-	-	TRBV27	TRBJ2-5	16	CASSLLGGTPGETQYF	TGTGCCAGCAGTTTGTTGGGCGGGACCCCCGGAGAGACCCAGTACTTC
-	-	TRBV10-3	TRBJ2-1	12	CAIREIDQRPFF	TGTGCCATCAGGGAAATCGACCAGCGGCCGTTCTTC
once	-	TRBV7-9	TRBJ2-5	12	CASSSGLETQYF	TGTGCCAGCAGCTCAGGGTTGGAGACCCAGTACTTC
-	-	TRBV29-1	TRBJ1-2	13	CSAEGWDTNGYTF	TGCAGCGCCGAGGGGTGGGACACAAATGGCTACACCTTC
-	TRBD2	TRBV2	TRBJ2-5	13	CARGGREYETQYF	TGTGCCAGGGGTGGGAGGGAGTATGAGACCCAGTACTTC
few	TRBD1	TRBV10-3	TRBJ2-2	13	CAIKGQVTGELFF	TGTGCCATCAAAGGACAGGTGACCGGGGAGCTGTTTTTT
-	TRBD2	TRBV7-2	TRBJ2-7	15	CASSPDSGSFSEQYF	TGTGCCAGCAGCCCAGATAGCGGGAGTTTCTCCGAGCAGTACTTC
many	TRBD2	TRBV6-5	TRBJ2-3	13	CASKAGGLDTQYF	TGTGCCAGCAAGGCGGGGGGGCTAGATACGCAGTATTTT
few	-	TRBV28	TRBJ2-1	13	CASSFTSYNEQFF	TGTGCCAGCAGTTTCACTAGTTACAATGAGCAGTTCTTC
once	TRBD2	TRBV27	TRBJ2-7	15	CASSFRLAGRYEQYF	TGTGCCAGCAGTTTCCGTCTAGCGGGGAGATACGAGCAGTACTTC
few	-	TRBV18	TRBJ2-7	12	CASSPSGDEQYF	TGTGCCAGCTCACCCTCAGGGGACGAGCAGTACTTC
-	TRBD1	TRBV15	TRBJ2-5	16	CATSRSWTGAGETQYF	TGTGCCACCAGCAGATCGTGGACAGGGGCGGGTGAGACCCAGTACTTC
-	TRBD1	TRBV30	TRBJ2-7	13	CAWSRTGGGEQYF	TGTGCCTGGAGCCGGACAGGGGGCGGAGAGCAGTACTTC
-	-	TRBV6-5	TRBJ1-2	14	CASSMAGINYGYTF	TGTGCCAGCAGCATGGCGGGGATCAACTATGGCTACACCTTC
-	-	TRBV28	TRBJ1-4	15	CASSLSPSGNEKLFF	TGTGCCAGCAGTCTTTCACCATCGGGTAATGAAAAACTGTTTTTT
-	-	TRBV7-2	TRBJ2-5	16	CASSLSGVGIGETQYF	TGTGCCAGCAGCTTATCAGGGGTTGGAATCGGAGAGACCCAGTACTTC
-	-	TRBV9	TRBJ2-3	14	CASSVDAVTDTQYF	TGTGCCAGCAGCGTAGACGCGGTTACAGATACGCAGTATTTT
-	-	TRBV30	TRBJ2-6	17	CAWSGGYLNSGANVLTF	TGTGCCTGGAGTGGAGGTTATCTAAACTCTGGGGCCAACGTCCTGACTTTC
-	TRBD1	TRBV28	TRBJ1-1	16	CASSLRQGEMNTEAFF	TGTGCCAGCAGTTTACGACAGGGCGAGATGAACACTGAAGCTTTCTTT
-	TRBD1	TRBV19	TRBJ2-7	16	CASSSLGTGASYEQYF	TGTGCCAGTAGTAGCCTCGGGACAGGCGCCTCCTACGAGCAGTACTTC
-	TRBD1	TRBV7-2	TRBJ2-1	14	CASSLGRGPDEQFF	TGTGCCAGCAGCTTAGGAAGGGGGCCCGACGAGCAGTTCTTC
-	-	TRBV4-3	TRBJ1-5	13	CASSQDIHQPQHF	TGCGCCAGCAGCCAAGACATTCATCAGCCCCAGCATTTT
-	-	TRBV21-1	TRBJ1-2	17	CASSNEDRNPFKKGYTF	TGTGCCAGCAGCAATGAGGACAGGAACCCCTTTAAAAAAGGCTACACCTTC
-	TRBD2	TRBV14	TRBJ2-1	15	CASSQVPGGNNEQFF	TGTGCCAGCAGCCAAGTTCCGGGAGGAAACAATGAGCAGTTCTTC
-	-	TRBV7-6	TRBJ1-6	14	CASSPDSFGSPLHF	TGTGCCAGCAGCCCCGACAGTTTCGGGTCACCCCTCCACTTT
once	-	TRBV19	TRBJ2-2	13	CASRQDYTGELFF	TGTGCCAGTAGGCAGGACTACACCGGGGAGCTGTTTTTT
few	TRBD2	TRBV4-3	TRBJ2-2	17	CASSQGGGAGFTGELFF	TGCGCCAGCAGCCAAGGGGGGGGTGCGGGTTTTACCGGGGAGCTGTTTTTT
-	-	TRBV9	TRBJ1-2	14	CASSQRPAEDGYTF	TGTGCCAGCAGCCAAAGGCCCGCGGAGGATGGCTACACCTTC
-	-	TRBV11-3	TRBJ2-1	16	CASSLRTTNSYNEQFF	TGTGCCAGCAGCCTTCGGACTACCAACTCCTACAATGAGCAGTTCTTC
few	TRBD2	TRBV19	TRBJ2-1	14	CASSWREVGNEQFF	TGTGCCAGTAGTTGGCGGGAGGTGGGGAATGAGCAGTTCTTC
-	TRBD1	TRBV6-6	TRBJ1-1	14	CASSPTGQNTEAFF	TGTGCCAGCAGCCCGACAGGGCAGAACACTGAAGCTTTCTTT
-	-	TRBV2	TRBJ1-2	15	CASTLEGGLGYGYTF	TGTGCCAGCACCCTCGAGGGGGGGTTGGGCTATGGCTACACCTTC
-	TRBD2	TRBV19	TRBJ2-5	16	CASSTVPGTRVETQYF	TGTGCCAGTAGTACCGTGCCCGGGACTAGGGTCGAGACCCAGTACTTC
-	TRBD1	TRBV10-3	TRBJ1-5	14	CAISESGGRQPQHF	TGTGCCATCAGTGAGTCAGGGGGCCGCCAGCCCCAGCATTTT
-	-	TRBV5-6	TRBJ1-5	14	CASSLDRHDQPQHF	TGTGCCAGCAGCTTGGACAGGCACGATCAGCCCCAGCATTTT
-	-	TRBV9	TRBJ1-3	16	CASSAVQGFSGNTIYF	TGTGCCAGCAGCGCCGTACAGGGTTTCTCTGGAAACACCATATATTTT
-	TRBD1	TRBV7-3	TRBJ2-1	13	CASSSDRADEQFF	TGTGCCAGCAGCTCGGACAGGGCCGATGAGCAGTTCTTC
-	TRBD1	TRBV2	TRBJ1-5	12	CASRWTGQPQHF	TGTGCCAGCAGATGGACAGGTCAGCCCCAGCATTTT
-	-	TRBV19	TRBJ2-1	14	CASSITSSYNEQFF	TGTGCCAGTAGTATTACGAGCTCCTACAATGAGCAGTTCTTC
-	TRBD2	TRBV4-2	TRBJ2-3	17	CASSQVTSGREADTQYF	TGTGCCAGCAGCCAAGTGACTAGCGGGAGAGAGGCAGATACGCAGTATTTT
-	-	TRBV10-3	TRBJ2-2	17	CAISEYGAGTNTGELFF	TGTGCCATCAGTGAGTACGGGGCGGGGACGAACACCGGGGAGCTGTTTTTT
once	-	TRBV19	TRBJ1-1	14	CASSMWDMNTEAFF	TGTGCCAGTAGTATGTGGGACATGAACACTGAAGCTTTCTTT
few	TRBD2	TRBV5-4	TRBJ2-2	16	CASNSGTSGGTGELFF	TGTGCCAGCAACTCCGGGACTAGCGGGGGAACCGGGGAGCTGTTTTTT